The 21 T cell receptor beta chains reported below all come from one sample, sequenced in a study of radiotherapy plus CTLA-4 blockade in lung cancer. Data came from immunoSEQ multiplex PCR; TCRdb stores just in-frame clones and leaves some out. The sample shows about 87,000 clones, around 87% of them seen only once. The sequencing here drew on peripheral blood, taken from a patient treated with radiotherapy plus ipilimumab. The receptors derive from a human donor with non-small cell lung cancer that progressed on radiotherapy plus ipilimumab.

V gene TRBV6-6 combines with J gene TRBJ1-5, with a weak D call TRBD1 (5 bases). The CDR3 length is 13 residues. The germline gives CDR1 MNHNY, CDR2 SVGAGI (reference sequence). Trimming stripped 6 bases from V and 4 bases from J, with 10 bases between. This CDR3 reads CASSWGGNQPQHF. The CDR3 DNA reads TGTGCCAGCAGCTGGGGGGGGAATCAGCCCCAGCATTTT.

CDR3 in amino acids: CASSLVRQGRNQPQHF. The CDR3 nucleotides are TGTGCCAGCAGCTTAGTGAGACAGGGACGCAATCAGCCCCAGCATTTT. The J gene is TRBJ1-5, the V gene TRBV7-9, with TRBD1 matching 7 bases. With 1 base clipped from V and 2 bases from J, the junction kept 5 bases outside the gene matches. This CDR3 spans 16 amino acids. The germline V gene has CDR1 SEHNR and CDR2 FQNEAQ (reference sequence).

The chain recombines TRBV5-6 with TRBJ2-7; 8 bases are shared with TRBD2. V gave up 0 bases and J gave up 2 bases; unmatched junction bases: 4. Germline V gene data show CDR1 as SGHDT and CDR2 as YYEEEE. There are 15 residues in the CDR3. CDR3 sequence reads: CASSLAGGAAYEQYF. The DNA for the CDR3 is TGTGCCAGCAGCTTGGCGGGAGGGGCGGCCTACGAGCAGTACTTC.

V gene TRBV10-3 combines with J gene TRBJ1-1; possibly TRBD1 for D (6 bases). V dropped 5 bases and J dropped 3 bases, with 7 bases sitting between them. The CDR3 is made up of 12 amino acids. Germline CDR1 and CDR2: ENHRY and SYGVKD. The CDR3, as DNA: TGTGCCATCAGTAGACAGGACACTGAAGCTTTCTTT. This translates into CAISRQDTEAFF.

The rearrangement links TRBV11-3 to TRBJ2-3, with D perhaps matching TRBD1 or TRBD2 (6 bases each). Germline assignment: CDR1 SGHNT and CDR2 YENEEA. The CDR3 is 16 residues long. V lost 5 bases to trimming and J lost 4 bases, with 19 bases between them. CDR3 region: CASSLAYGGVPDTQYF. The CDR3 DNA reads TGTGCCAGCAGCCTAGCTTACGGGGGCGTCCCAGATACGCAGTATTTT.

The CDR3 protein is CASSAMTLSGANVLTF. The DNA of the CDR3 is TGTGCCAGTAGTGCCATGACTCTCTCTGGGGCCAACGTCCTGACTTTC. This chain uses TRBV19 with TRBJ2-6; D is unclear. V gave up 5 bases and J gave up 0 bases, with 11 bases separating them. The CDR3 length is 16 residues. Germline CDR1 is LNHDA and CDR2 is SQIVND (reference sequence).

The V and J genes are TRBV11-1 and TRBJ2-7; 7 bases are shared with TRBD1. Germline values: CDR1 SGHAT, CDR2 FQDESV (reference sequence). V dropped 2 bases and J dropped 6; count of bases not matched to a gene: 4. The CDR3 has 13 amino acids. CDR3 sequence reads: CASSLTGQAEQYF. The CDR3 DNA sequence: TGTGCCAGCAGCTTAACAGGACAGGCCGAGCAGTACTTC.

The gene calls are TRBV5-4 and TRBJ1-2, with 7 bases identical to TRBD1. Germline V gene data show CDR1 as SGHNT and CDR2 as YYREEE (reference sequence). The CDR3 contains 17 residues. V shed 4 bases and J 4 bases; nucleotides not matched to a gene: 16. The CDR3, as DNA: TGTGCCAGCAGCCCGGGGGGGCGACAGGGCGGGTTCTATGGCTACACCTTC. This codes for CASSPGGRQGGFYGYTF.

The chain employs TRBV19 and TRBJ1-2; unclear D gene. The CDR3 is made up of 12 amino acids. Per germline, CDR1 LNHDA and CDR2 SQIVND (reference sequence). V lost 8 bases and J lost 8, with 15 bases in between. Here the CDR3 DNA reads TGTGCCAGTGGCCTCCAAATGGGAGGCTACACCTTC. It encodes CASGLQMGGYTF.

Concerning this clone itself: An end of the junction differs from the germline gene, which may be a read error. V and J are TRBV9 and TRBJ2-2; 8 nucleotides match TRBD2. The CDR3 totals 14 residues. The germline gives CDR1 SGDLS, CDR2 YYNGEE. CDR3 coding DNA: TGTGCCAGCAGCGATAGCGGGAACCCCGGGGAGCTGTTTTTT. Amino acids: CASSDSGNPGELFF.

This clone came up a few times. CDR3 sequence (DNA): TGTGCCAGCCGGGGGGGGGTAGGTGAGCAGTTCTTC. It codes for CASRGGVGEQFF. The chain employs TRBV6-1 and TRBJ2-1; 8 bases are shared with TRBD2. V lost 8 bases, J lost 9 bases, and 6 bases stayed unmatched. The CDR3 is 12 amino acids. Germline CDR1 reads MNHNS; CDR2 reads SASEGT.

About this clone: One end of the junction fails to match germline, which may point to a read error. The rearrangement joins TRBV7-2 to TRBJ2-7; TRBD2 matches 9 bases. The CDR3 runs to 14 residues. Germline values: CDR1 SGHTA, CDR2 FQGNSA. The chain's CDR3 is CASSPSSGKPYVNF. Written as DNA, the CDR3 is TGTGCCAGCAGCCCCTCTAGCGGGAAGCCCTACGTGAACTTC.

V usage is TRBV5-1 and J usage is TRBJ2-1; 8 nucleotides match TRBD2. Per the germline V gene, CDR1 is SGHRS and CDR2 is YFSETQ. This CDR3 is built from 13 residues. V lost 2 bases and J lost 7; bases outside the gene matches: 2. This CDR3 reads CASSFTSGNEQFF. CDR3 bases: TGCGCCAGCAGCTTCACTAGCGGAAATGAGCAGTTCTTC.

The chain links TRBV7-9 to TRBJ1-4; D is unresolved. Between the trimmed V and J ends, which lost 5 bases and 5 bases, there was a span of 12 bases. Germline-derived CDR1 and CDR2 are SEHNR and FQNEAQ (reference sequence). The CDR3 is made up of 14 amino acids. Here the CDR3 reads CASSHGIANEKLFF. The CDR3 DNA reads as TGTGCCAGCAGCCACGGGATCGCAAATGAAAAACTGTTTTTT. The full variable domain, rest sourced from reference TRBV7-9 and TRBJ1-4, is DTGVSQNPRHKITKRGQNVTFRCDPISEHNRLYWYRQTLGQGPEFLTYFQNEAQLEKSRLLSDRFSAERPKGSFSTLEIQRTEQGDSAMYLCASSHGIANEKLFFGSGTQLSVL.

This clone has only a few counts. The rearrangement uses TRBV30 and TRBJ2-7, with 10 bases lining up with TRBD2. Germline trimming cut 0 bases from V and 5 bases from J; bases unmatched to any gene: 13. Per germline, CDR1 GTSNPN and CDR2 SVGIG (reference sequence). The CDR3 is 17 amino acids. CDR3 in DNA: TGTGCCTGGAGTGTAGGGACTAGCGTAAGGCTAGTTGACGAGCAGTACTTC. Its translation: CAWSVGTSVRLVDEQYF.

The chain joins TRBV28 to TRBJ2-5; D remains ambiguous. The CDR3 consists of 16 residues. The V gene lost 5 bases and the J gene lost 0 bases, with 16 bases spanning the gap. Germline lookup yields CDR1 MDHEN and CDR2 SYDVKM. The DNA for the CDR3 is TGTGCCAGCAGTCCCTATAAACTCCTGTACCAAGAGACCCAGTACTTC. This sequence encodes CASSPYKLLYQETQYF. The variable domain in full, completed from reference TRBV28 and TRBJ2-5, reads DVKVTQSSRYLVKRTGEKVFLECVQDMDHENMFWYRQDPGLGLRLIYFSYDVKMKEKGDIPEGYSVSREKKERFSLILESASTNQTSMYLCASSPYKLLYQETQYFGPGTRLLVL.

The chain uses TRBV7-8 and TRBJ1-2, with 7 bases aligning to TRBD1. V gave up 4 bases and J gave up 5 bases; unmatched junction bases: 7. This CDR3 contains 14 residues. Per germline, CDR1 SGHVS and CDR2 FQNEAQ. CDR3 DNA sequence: TGTGCCAGCAGCTCCATACAGGGGCCATATGGCTACACCTTC. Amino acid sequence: CASSSIQGPYGYTF. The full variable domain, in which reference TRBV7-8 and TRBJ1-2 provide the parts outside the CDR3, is GAGVSQSPRYKVAKRGQDVALRCDPISGHVSLFWYQQALGQGPEFLTYFQNEAQLDKSGLPSDRFFAERPEGSVSTLKIQRTQQEDSAVYLCASSSIQGPYGYTFGSGTRLTVV.

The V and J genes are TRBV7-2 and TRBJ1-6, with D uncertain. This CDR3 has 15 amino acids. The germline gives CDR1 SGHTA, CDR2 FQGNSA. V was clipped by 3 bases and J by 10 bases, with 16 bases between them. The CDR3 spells CASSFSYNQGSPLHF. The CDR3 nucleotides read TGTGCCAGCAGCTTTAGTTACAACCAAGGGTCACCCCTCCACTTT.

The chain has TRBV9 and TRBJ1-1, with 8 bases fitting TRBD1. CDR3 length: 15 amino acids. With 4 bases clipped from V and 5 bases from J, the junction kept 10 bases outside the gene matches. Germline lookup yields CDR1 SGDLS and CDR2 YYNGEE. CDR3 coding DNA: TGTGCCAGCAGCCCCCAAGGACAGGGATATACTGAAGCTTTCTTT. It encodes CASSPQGQGYTEAFF.

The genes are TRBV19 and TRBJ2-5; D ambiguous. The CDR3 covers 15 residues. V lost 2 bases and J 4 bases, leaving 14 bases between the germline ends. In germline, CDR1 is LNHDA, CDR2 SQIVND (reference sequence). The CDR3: CASSINGANGETQYF. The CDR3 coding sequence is TGTGCCAGTAGTATAAATGGAGCGAACGGAGAGACCCAGTACTTC.

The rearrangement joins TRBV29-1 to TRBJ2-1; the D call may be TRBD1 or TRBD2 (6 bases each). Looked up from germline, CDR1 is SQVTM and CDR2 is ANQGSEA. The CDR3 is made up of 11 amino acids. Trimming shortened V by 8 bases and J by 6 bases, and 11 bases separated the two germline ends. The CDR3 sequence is CSTGGGNEQFF. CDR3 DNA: TGCAGCACCGGAGGGGGCAATGAGCAGTTCTTC.